The clone carrying this T cell receptor (beta chain) appeared a single time. The data belong to a study of control samples from healthy donors and cancer patients. The germline V and J ends were trimmed by 1 base and 4 bases, with 7 bases remaining between them. The CDR3 has 13 amino acids. Germline CDR1 is SGHVS and CDR2 is FQNEAQ. This table comes from immunoSEQ multiplex PCR, and its TCRdb copy is limited to in-frame clones, with some not included. The sample has roughly 180,000 clones; about 91% are singletons. The chain joins TRBV7-8 to TRBJ2-5; the D is unclear. The source material was blood. This sequence originates from a woman in her 40s in good health. The CDR3 region is CASSLVFVETQYF. DNA for the CDR3: TGTGCCAGCAGCTTAGTTTTTGTAGAGACCCAGTACTTC.